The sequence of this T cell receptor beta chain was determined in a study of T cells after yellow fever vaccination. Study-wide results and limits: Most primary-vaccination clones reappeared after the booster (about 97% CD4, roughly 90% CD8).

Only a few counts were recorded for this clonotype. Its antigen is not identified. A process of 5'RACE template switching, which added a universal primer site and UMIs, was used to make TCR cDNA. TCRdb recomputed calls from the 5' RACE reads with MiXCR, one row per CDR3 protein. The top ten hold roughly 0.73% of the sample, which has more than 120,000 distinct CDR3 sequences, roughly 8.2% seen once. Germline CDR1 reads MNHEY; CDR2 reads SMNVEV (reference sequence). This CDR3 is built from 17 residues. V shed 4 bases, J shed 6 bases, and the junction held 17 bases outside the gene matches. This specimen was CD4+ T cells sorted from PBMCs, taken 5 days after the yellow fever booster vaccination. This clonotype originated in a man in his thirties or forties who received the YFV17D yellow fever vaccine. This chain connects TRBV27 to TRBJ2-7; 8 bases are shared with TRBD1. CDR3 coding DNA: TGTGCCAGCAGTTCCAGACCCTACGCGACAGGGGAGAGCGAGCAGTACTTC. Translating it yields CASSSRPYATGESEQYF.